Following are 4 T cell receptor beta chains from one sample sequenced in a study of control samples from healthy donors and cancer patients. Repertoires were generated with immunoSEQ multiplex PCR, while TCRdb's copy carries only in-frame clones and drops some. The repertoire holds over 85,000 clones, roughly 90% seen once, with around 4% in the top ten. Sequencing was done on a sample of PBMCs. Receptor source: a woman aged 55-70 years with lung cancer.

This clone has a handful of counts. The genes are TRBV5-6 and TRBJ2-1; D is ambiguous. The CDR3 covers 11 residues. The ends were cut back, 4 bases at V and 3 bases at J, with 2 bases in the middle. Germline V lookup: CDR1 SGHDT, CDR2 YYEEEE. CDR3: CASSNYNEQFF. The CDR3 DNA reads TGTGCCAGCAGCAACTACAATGAGCAGTTCTTC.

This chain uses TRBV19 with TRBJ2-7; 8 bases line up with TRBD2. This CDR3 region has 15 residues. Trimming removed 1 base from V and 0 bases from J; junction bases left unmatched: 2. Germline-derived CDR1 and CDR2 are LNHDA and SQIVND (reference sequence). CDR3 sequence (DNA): TGTGCCAGTAGTATAGCCCGGGGGGGCTCCTACGAGCAGTACTTC. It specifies CASSIARGGSYEQYF.

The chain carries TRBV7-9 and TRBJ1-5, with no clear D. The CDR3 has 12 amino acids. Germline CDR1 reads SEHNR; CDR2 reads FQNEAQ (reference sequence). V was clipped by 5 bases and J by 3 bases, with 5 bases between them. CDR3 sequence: CASSRANQPQHF. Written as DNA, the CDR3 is TGTGCCAGCAGCCGAGCCAATCAGCCCCAGCATTTT.

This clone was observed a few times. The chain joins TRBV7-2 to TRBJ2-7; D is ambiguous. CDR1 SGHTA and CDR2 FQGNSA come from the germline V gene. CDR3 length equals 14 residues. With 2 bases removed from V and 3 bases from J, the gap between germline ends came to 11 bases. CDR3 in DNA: TGTGCCAGCAGCTTACAGCTTCAAATCTACGAGCAGTACTTC. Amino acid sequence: CASSLQLQIYEQYF.